A single sample gave rise to the 9 T cell receptor beta chains below, sequenced in a study of blood T cell repertoires in COVID-19. Measured with immunoSEQ multiplex PCR; TCRdb has only the in-frame clones, and not every one. Here the sample spans 150,000 to 200,000 clones, roughly 78% being singletons. The specimen was peripheral blood. These receptors came from a woman at least 80 years old with active or convalescent COVID-19.

The rearrangement links TRBV6-5 to TRBJ1-2; D gene uncertain. Trimming took off 5 bases at V and 8 bases at J, with 12 bases between the two ends. This CDR3 spans 12 amino acids. Looked up from germline, CDR1 is MNHEY and CDR2 is SVGAGI. The CDR3 region is CASSPAGRGYTF. For the CDR3, the DNA is TGTGCCAGCAGTCCCGCGGGGAGGGGCTACACCTTC.

The gene calls are TRBV25-1 and TRBJ2-3, with D possibly TRBD2 on 6 matching bases. Germline-derived CDR1 and CDR2 are MGHDK and SYGVNS. V was clipped by 4 bases and J by 1 base, with 12 bases between them. The CDR3 has 15 amino acids. Written as DNA, the CDR3 is TGTGCCAGCAGTGGGTTTCCGGGAGGCACAGATACGCAGTATTTT. It yields the protein CASSGFPGGTDTQYF. The full variable domain, its missing parts supplied by reference TRBV25-1 and TRBJ2-3, is EADIYQTPRYLVIGTGKKITLECSQTMGHDKMYWYQQDPGMELHLIHYSYGVNSTEKGDLSSESTVSRIRTEHFPLTLESARPSHTSQYLCASSGFPGGTDTQYFGPGTRLTVL.

The gene calls are TRBV5-1 and TRBJ2-7; the match to TRBD1 covers 10 bases. The CDR3 consists of 15 residues. From germline, CDR1 is SGHRS and CDR2 YFSETQ. Losses at the gene ends were 4 bases for V and 8 bases for J; bases not matched to a gene: 12. CDR3 bases: TGCGCCAGCAGCCAGGGACAGGGGCCCTCAGGGCAGCAGTACTTC. Translating it yields CASSQGQGPSGQQYF.

This clone was recorded many times. This sequence joins TRBV7-9 and TRBJ2-3, with TRBD1 matching 7 bases. J gave up 1 base and V 4 bases, and 2 bases lay outside the gene matches. This CDR3 comprises 14 residues. Per the germline V gene, CDR1 is SEHNR and CDR2 is FQNEAQ (reference sequence). CDR3 coding DNA: TGTGCCAGCAGCTCCGGACAGGGCACAGATACGCAGTATTTT. It yields the protein CASSSGQGTDTQYF. Looking up the rest from reference TRBV7-9 and TRBJ2-3 gives the full variable domain: DTGVSQNPRHKITKRGQNVTFRCDPISEHNRLYWYRQTLGQGPEFLTYFQNEAQLEKSRLLSDRFSAERPKGSFSTLEIQRTEQGDSAMYLCASSSGQGTDTQYFGPGTRLTVL.

The chain is built from TRBV5-5 and TRBJ2-5; D might be TRBD1 (6 bases). Trimming left V 4 bases short and J 2 bases short, with 12 bases between. From germline, CDR1 is SGHKS and CDR2 YYEKEE (reference sequence). The CDR3 is made up of 14 amino acids. CDR3 nucleotides: TGTGCCAGCAGCCAAGTAGGGGGTCAAGAGACCCAGTACTTC. Residues: CASSQVGGQETQYF.

The J gene is TRBJ1-2, the V gene TRBV7-2, with D perhaps TRBD1 (5 bases). The CDR3 extends over 15 amino acids. V was cut by 4 bases and J by 8 bases, with 20 bases left in between. Germline V gene sequence: CDR1 SGHTA, CDR2 FQGNSA. CDR3: CASSWKPHIREGYTF. The CDR3 DNA sequence: TGTGCCAGCAGCTGGAAACCACATATCAGGGAAGGCTACACCTTC.

The chain links TRBV5-1 to TRBJ2-2; 10 nucleotides match TRBD1. Germline-derived CDR1 and CDR2 are SGHRS and YFSETQ. The ends lost 0 bases at V and 5 bases at J; junction bases unmatched: 13. The CDR3 loop spans 19 amino acids. CDR3 DNA sequence: TGCGCCAGCAGCTTGGCCGGAGGGACAGGGGCCGCGGGGACCGGGGAGCTGTTTTTT. Translated: CASSLAGGTGAAGTGELFF.

The V and J genes are TRBV7-9 and TRBJ1-5, with a tentative D call TRBD1 (5 bases). CDR3 length: 15 residues. Looked up from germline, CDR1 is SEHNR and CDR2 is FQNEAQ (reference sequence). Trimming left V 3 bases short and J 1 base short, with 10 bases between. The CDR3 loop reads CASSFGHASNQPQHF. The CDR3 DNA follows: TGTGCCAGCAGCTTCGGACACGCCAGCAATCAGCCCCAGCATTTT.

The genes are TRBV10-3 and TRBJ2-3, with 7 positions matching TRBD1. This CDR3 has 14 amino acids. Per the germline V gene, CDR1 is ENHRY and CDR2 is SYGVKD. With 8 bases clipped from V and 1 base from J, the junction kept 6 bases outside the gene matches. CDR3 bases: TGTGCCATCGGATCGACAGGGCGCACAGATACGCAGTATTTT. It translates to CAIGSTGRTDTQYF.